This TCR beta chain was found in a study of graft-versus-host responses after intestinal transplantation. Study conclusions and caveats: Early post-transplant HvG declines showed an association with peak circulating GvH clone levels. Those patients showing graft-donor T cell macrochimerism displayed high graft-versus-host to host-versus-graft clonal ratios in allografts.

Comments on this clone: Its specificity is unknown.

The CDR3 totals 14 residues. CDR1 and CDR2 from the germline V gene are MDHEN and SYDVKM. With V trimmed by 5 bases and J by 6 bases, 5 bases remained unmatched. Profiling relied on immunoSEQ multiplex PCR, and the TCRdb table lists in-frame clones only, not all of them. The table lists fewer than 50,000 clones, 90% to 95% of them singletons. The sequences come from PBMCs, collected 524 days after transplant. This sequence originates from a human patient who received an intestinal transplant, so some T cells may come from the graft donor. This chain links TRBV28 with TRBJ2-2; 8 bases agree with TRBD1. The CDR3 sequence: CASSPVQGAGELFF. The CDR3 nucleotides are TGTGCCAGCAGTCCGGTACAGGGGGCCGGGGAGCTGTTTTTT.